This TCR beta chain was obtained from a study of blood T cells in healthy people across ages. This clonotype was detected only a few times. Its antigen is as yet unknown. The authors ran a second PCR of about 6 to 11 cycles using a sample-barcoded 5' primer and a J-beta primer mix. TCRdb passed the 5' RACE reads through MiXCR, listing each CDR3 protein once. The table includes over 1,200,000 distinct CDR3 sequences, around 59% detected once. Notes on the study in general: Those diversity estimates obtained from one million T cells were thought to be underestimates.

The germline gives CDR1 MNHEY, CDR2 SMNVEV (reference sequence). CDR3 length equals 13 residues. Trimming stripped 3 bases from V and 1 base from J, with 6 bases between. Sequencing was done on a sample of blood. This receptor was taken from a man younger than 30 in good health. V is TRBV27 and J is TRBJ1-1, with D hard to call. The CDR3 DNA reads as TGTGCCAGCAGTTTGTTGCAGAACACTGAAGCTTTCTTT. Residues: CASSLLQNTEAFF.